This paragraph covers one T cell receptor beta chain sequence. The antigen it binds to is not known. It has no much larger one-base neighbor in the sample; base qualities were not kept. Relative to germline, V is missing 2 bases and J is missing 7 bases, with 11 bases of the junction outside any gene match. For CDR1 and CDR2, the germline V gene (reference sequence) lists MNHNY and SVGAGI. The CDR3 sequence holds 15 residues, the cysteine and phenylalanine included. Of all the DNA, just the CDR3 is kept, 45 bases in frame from base 1. Separate from the approximately 670-subject first cohort, the validation cohort of 90 to 150 subjects was the group to which the donors belonged. This sample was taken from a study of cytomegalovirus exposure and HLA in healthy donors (dated by TCRdb to about 2017). Regarding the complete study: According to a later analysis, one platform produced both the 100 to 150 validation repertoires and the approximately 600 repertoires of the first cohort. Besides the first cohort of about 730 subjects, a separate validation cohort made up of some 110 different subjects was used. The aim of the study was to test whether cataloging public T cell receptors could identify signatures of past pathogen exposure. The study combined high-throughput TCR immunosequencing, statistical association of individual TCRs with disease status, and machine learning to predict cytomegalovirus infection status. The study at large found these results: The authors suggested that the approach could potentially be generalized to other disease states and immunological phenotypes. In vitro tests confirmed that three of the cytomegalovirus-associated TCR beta chains recognize cytomegalovirus antigens. A later analysis lacked HLA typing for the validation cohort, so it scored co-occurrence in that cohort across all 110 or so repertoires. Subsequent analysis determined that TCRs grouped into clusters in the first cohort also showed a tendency toward co-occurrence across the roughly 110 validation repertoires, and 94% of cluster scores exceeded 0. The study gave a list of 150 to 200 TCR beta chains associated with cytomegalovirus. Cytomegalovirus status was reported to be diagnosed by the classifier with high specificity and sensitivity in both the original and validation cohorts. Most TCR sequences were observed very rarely across donors, whereas some public TCRs were present in many individuals.

The protocol used for the library was the immunoSEQ multiplex PCR assay. The study's own analysis went as follows. A statistical classification framework was developed to diagnose cytomegalovirus status using the catalog of TCR beta chain sequences. TCRdb carries this immuneACCESS record with in-frame sequences only. Its versions omit some clonotypes, under half of them owing to an unresolved V gene in the studies checked, with the rest unexplained. The V and J calls and clone size come from that table; D and trimming were worked out from the DNA. Across this sample there are 90,000 to 140,000 clones, with more than 85% seen only once. The ten biggest clones cover over 3% of the sample.

This chain joins TRBV6-6 to TRBJ2-7, with 7 central nucleotides matching TRBD2. The sequenced material came from PBMCs. This TCR was recovered from a woman aged 18-29 years in good health and CMV-seropositive. Here the CDR3 is given as CASSYTGLRTGEQYF. The nucleotides read TGTGCCAGCAGTTACACGGGACTACGGACGGGAGAGCAGTACTTC.